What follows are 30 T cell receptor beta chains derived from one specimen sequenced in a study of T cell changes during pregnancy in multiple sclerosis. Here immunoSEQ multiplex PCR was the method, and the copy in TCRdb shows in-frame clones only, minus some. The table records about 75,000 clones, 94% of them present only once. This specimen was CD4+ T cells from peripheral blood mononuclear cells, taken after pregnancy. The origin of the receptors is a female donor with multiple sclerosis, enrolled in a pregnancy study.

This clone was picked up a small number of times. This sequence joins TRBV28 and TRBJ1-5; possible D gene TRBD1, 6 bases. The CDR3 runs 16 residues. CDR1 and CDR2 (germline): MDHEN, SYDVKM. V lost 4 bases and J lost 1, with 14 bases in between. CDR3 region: CASSWGTGLSNQPQHF. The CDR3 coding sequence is TGTGCCAGCAGTTGGGGAACAGGGCTGAGCAATCAGCCCCAGCATTTT.

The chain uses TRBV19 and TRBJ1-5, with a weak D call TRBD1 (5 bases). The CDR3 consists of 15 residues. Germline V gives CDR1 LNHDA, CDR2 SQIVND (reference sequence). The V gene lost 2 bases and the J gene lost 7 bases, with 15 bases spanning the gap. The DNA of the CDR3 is TGTGCCAGTAGTATACCCGGGGACTTTTGGCAGCCCCAGCATTTT. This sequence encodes CASSIPGDFWQPQHF.

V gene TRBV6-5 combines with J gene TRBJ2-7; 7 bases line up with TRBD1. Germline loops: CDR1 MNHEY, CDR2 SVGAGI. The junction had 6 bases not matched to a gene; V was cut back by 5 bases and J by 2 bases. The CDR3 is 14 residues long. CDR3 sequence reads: CASSNPTGAYEQYF. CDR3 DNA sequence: TGTGCCAGCAGTAACCCAACAGGGGCCTACGAGCAGTACTTC.

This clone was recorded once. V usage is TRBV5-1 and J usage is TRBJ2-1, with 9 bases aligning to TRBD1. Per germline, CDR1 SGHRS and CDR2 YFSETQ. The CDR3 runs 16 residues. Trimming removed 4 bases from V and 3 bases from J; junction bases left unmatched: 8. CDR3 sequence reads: CASSVQGAGGYNEQFF. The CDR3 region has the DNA TGCGCCAGCAGCGTACAGGGGGCCGGGGGCTACAATGAGCAGTTCTTC.

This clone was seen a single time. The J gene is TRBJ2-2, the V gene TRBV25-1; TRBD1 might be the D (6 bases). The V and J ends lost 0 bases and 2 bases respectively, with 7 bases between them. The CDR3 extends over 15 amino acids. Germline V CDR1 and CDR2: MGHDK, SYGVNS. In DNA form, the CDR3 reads TGTGCCAGCAGTGAATATGGGGGCAACACCGGGGAGCTGTTTTTT. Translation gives CASSEYGGNTGELFF.

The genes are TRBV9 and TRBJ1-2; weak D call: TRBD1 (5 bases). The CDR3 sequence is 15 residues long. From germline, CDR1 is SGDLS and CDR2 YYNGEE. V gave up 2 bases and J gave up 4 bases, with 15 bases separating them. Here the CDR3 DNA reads TGTGCCAGCAGCGTTGATATTACAGGTGTCTATGGCTACACCTTC. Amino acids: CASSVDITGVYGYTF. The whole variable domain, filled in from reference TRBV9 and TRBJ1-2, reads DSGVTQTPKHLITATGQRVTLRCSPRSGDLSVYWYQQSLDQGLQFLIQYYNGEERAKGNILERFSAQQFPDLHSELNLSSLELGDSALYFCASSVDITGVYGYTFGSGTRLTVV.

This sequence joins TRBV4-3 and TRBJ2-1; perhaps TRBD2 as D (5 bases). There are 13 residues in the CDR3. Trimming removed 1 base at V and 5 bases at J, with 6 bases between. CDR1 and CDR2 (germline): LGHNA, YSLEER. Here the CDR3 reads CASSQAADNEQFF. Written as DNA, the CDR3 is TGCGCCAGCAGCCAAGCAGCGGACAATGAGCAGTTCTTC.

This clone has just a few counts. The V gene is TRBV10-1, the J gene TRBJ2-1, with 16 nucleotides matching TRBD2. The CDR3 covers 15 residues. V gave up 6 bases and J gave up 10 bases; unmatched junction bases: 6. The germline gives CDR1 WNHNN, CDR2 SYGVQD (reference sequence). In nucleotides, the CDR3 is TGCGCCAGCAGGGGACTAGCGGGAGGGACCAGGGAGCAGTTCTTC. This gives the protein CASRGLAGGTREQFF.

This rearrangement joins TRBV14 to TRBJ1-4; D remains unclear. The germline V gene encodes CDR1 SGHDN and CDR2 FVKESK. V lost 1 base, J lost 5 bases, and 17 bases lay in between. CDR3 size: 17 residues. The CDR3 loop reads CASSQGSVRVKNEKLFF. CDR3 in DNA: TGTGCCAGCAGCCAAGGGAGTGTTCGGGTCAAGAATGAAAAACTGTTTTTT. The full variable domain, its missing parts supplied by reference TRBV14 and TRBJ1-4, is EAGVTQFPSHSVIEKGQTVTLRCDPISGHDNLYWYRRVMGKEIKFLLHFVKESKQDESGMPNNRFLAERTGGTYSTLKVQPAELEDSGVYFCASSQGSVRVKNEKLFFGSGTQLSVL.

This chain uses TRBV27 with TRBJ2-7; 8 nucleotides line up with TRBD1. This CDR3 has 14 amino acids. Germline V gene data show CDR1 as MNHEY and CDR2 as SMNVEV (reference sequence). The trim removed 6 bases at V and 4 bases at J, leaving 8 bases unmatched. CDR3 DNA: TGTGCCAGCAGACAGGGACAGGCGCGATACGAGCAGTACTTC. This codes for CASRQGQARYEQYF.

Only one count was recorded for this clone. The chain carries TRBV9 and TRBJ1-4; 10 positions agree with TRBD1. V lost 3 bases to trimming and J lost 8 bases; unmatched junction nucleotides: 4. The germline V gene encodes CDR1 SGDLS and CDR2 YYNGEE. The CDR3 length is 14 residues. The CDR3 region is CASSGQGAREKLFF. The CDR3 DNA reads TGTGCCAGCAGCGGACAGGGGGCTAGGGAAAAACTGTTTTTT.

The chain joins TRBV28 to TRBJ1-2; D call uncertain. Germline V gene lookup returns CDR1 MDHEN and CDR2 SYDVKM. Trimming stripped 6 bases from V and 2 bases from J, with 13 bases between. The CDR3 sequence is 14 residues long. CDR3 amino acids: CASRNYRENYGYTF. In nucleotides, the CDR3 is TGTGCCAGCAGGAATTACCGGGAGAACTATGGCTACACCTTC.

This CDR3 reads CASSQAPSRETQYF. CDR3 nucleotides: TGTGCCAGCAGTCAAGCCCCAAGCCGAGAGACCCAGTACTTC. The chain carries TRBV28 and TRBJ2-5; D is undetermined. With 5 bases removed from V and 4 bases from J, the gap between germline ends came to 14 bases. CDR1 MDHEN and CDR2 SYDVKM come from the germline V gene. The CDR3 has 14 residues.

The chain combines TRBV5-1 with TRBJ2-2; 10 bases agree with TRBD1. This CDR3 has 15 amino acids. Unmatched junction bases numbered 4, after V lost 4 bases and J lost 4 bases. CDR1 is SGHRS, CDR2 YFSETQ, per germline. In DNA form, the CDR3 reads TGCGCCAGCAGCCTCCGGACAGGGGGCACCGGGGAGCTGTTTTTT. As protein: CASSLRTGGTGELFF.

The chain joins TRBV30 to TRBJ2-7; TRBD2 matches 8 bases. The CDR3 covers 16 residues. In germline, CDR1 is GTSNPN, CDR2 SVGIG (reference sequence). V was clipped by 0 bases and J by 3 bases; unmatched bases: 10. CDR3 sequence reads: CAWSVRFTGLGYEQYF. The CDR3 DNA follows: TGTGCCTGGAGTGTAAGGTTTACGGGACTAGGCTACGAGCAGTACTTC.

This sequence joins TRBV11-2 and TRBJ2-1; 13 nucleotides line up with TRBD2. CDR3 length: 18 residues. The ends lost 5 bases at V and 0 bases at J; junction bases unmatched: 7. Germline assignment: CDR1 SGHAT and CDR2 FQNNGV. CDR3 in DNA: TGTGCCAGCAGCGGACTAGCGGGAGCCCAAATCTCCTACAATGAGCAGTTCTTC. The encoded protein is CASSGLAGAQISYNEQFF.

The DNA of the CDR3 is TGTGCCAGCAGTGAGGGACAGGGAAGATATGGCTACACCTTC. This gives the protein CASSEGQGRYGYTF. The chain couples TRBV6-1 to TRBJ1-2; 9 nucleotides align to TRBD1. The V and J ends lost 3 bases and 5 bases, in that order; junction bases with no gene match: 4. This CDR3 comprises 14 residues. Germline values: CDR1 MNHNS, CDR2 SASEGT.

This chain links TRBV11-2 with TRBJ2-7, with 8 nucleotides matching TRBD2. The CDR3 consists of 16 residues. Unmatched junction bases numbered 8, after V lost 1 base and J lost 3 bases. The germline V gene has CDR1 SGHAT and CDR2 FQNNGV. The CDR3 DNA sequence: TGTGCCAGCAGCTTAGTCGCCAGCGGGAGTAACTACGAGCAGTACTTC. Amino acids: CASSLVASGSNYEQYF.

The DNA of the CDR3 is TGTGCCAGCAGCGTATTTATTGCGGGAGGTACTGGGGAGCTGTTTTTT. Translated, it gives CASSVFIAGGTGELFF. The chain carries TRBV9 and TRBJ2-2, with 8 bases lining up with TRBD2. V lost 1 base, J lost 8 bases, and 10 bases stayed unmatched. CDR1 SGDLS and CDR2 YYNGEE come from the germline V gene. The CDR3 is made up of 16 amino acids.

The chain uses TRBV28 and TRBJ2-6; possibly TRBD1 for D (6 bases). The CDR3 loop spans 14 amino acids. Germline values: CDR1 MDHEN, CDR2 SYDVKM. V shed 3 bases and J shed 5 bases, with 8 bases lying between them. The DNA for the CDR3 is TGTGCCAGCAGTTTCCGGGACAGGGCCAACGTCCTGACTTTC. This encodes CASSFRDRANVLTF.

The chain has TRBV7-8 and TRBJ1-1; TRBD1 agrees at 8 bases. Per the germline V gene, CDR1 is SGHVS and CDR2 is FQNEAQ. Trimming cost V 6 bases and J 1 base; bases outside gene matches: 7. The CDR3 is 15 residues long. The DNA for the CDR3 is TGTGCCAGCAGTTTTCCCGGGACAGGGAACACTGAAGCTTTCTTT. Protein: CASSFPGTGNTEAFF.

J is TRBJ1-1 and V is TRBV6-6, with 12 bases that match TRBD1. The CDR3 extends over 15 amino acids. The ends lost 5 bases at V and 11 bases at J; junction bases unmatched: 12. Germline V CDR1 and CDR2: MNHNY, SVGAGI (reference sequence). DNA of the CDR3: TGTGCCAGCAGTCCCTCAACCGGGACAGGGGGCTCGGCTTTCTTT. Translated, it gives CASSPSTGTGGSAFF.

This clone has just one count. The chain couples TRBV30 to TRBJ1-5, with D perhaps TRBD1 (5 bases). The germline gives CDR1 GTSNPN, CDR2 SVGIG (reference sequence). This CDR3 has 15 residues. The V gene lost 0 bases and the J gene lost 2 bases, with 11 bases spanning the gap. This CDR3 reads CAWSVGKTGNQPQHF. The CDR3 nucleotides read TGTGCCTGGAGTGTAGGGAAGACAGGCAATCAGCCCCAGCATTTT.

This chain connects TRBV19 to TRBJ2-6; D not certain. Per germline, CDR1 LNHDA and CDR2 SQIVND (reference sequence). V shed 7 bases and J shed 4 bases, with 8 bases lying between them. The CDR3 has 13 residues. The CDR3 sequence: CASTPPGANVLTF. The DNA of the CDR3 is TGTGCCAGTACCCCTCCCGGGGCCAACGTCCTGACTTTC.

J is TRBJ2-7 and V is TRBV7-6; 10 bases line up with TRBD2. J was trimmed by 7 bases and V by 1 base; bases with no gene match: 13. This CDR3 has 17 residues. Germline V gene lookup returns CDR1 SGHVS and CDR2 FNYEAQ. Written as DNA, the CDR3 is TGTGCCAGCAGCTTAGGTCTAGCGGGAGTGGTCGGGGAAGAGCAGTACTTC. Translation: CASSLGLAGVVGEEQYF.

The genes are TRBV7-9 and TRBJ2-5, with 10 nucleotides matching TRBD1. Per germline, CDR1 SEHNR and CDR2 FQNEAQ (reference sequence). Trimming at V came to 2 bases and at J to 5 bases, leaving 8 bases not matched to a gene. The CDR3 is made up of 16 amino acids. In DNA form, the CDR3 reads TGTGCCAGCAGCTTAAGGGGACAGGGGTCCCGGGAGACCCAGTACTTC. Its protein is CASSLRGQGSRETQYF.

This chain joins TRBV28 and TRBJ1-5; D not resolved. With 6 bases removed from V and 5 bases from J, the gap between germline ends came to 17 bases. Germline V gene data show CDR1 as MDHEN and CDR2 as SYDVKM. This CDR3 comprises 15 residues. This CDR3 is CASRGPGSQDQPQHF. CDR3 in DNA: TGTGCCAGCAGGGGCCCGGGGTCACAAGATCAGCCCCAGCATTTT. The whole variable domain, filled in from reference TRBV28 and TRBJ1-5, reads DVKVTQSSRYLVKRTGEKVFLECVQDMDHENMFWYRQDPGLGLRLIYFSYDVKMKEKGDIPEGYSVSREKKERFSLILESASTNQTSMYLCASRGPGSQDQPQHFGDGTRLSIL.

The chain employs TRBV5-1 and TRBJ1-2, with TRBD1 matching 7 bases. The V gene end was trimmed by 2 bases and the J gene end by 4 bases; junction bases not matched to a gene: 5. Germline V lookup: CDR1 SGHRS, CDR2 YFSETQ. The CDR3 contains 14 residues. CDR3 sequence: CASSFTGTAYGYTF. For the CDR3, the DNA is TGCGCCAGCAGCTTTACCGGGACAGCCTATGGCTACACCTTC. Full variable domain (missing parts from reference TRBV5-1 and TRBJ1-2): KAGVTQTPRYLIKTRGQQVTLSCSPISGHRSVSWYQQTPGQGLQFLFEYFSETQRNKGNFPGRFSGRQFSNSRSEMNVSTLELGDSALYLCASSFTGTAYGYTFGSGTRLTVV.

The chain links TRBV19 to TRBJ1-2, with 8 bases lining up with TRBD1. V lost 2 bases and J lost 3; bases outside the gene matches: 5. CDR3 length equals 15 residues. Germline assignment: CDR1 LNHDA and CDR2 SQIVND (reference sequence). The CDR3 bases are TGTGCCAGTAGTATACTAACAGGGGGAGACTATGGCTACACCTTC. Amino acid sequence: CASSILTGGDYGYTF.

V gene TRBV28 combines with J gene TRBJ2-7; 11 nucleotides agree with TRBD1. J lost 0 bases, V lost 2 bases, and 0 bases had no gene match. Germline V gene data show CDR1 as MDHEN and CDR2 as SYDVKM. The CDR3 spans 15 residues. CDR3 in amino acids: CASSLGTGGSYEQYF. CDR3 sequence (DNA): TGTGCCAGCAGTTTAGGGACAGGGGGCTCCTACGAGCAGTACTTC.